This T cell receptor beta chain was sequenced during a study of graft-versus-host responses after intestinal transplantation. For the study at large: The transplants performed in recipients were multivisceral, liver-intestinal, or isolated intestinal.

CDR3 size: 14 residues. Germline CDR1 is KGHSH and CDR2 is LQKENI. The ends were cut back, 3 bases at V and 3 bases at J, with 12 bases in the middle. About this clone: Its target is unknown.

Profiling relied on immunoSEQ multiplex PCR, and the TCRdb table lists in-frame clones only, not all of them. This table has approximately 100,000 clones, roughly 87% appearing once. The chain recombines TRBV18 with TRBJ2-7; D call uncertain. Material: unstimulated CD4+ T cells sorted from spleen or lymph node cells, obtained before intestinal transplant. This receptor was obtained from a human donor who received an intestinal transplant. The DNA of the CDR3 is TGTGCCAGCTCACCCCCCTTACGGTTCTACGAGCAGTACTTC. Translation gives CASSPPLRFYEQYF.